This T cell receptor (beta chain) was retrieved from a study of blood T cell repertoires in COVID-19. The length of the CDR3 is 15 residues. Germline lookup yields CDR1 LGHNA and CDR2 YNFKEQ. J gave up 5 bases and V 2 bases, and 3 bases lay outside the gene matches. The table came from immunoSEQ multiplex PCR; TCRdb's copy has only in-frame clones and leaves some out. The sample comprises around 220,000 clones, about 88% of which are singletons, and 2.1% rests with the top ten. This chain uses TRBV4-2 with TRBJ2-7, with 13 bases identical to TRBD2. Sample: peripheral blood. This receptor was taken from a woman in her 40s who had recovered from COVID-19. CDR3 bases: TGTGCCAGCAGCCAACGGACTAGCGGGAGCGACGAGCAGTACTTC. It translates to CASSQRTSGSDEQYF.